A selection of T cell receptor beta chains follows, all from one sample in a study of cytomegalovirus exposure and HLA in healthy donors. Clones were sequenced by immunoSEQ multiplex PCR, and TCRdb holds only the in-frame ones, with some missing. The sample carries roughly 170,000 clones, 65% to 85% recorded once. The sample taken for sequencing was PBMCs. The source of these receptors is a woman under 30 in good health and CMV-seronegative. The conserved cysteine and the conserved F or W are not part of the CDR3 here.

V gene	CDR3 protein
TRBV6-5	ASSYSPEGYEQY
TRBV9	ASSVANSYEQY
TRBV7-2	ASSVGRMSDTQY
TRBV28	ASAPLGREETQY
TRBV28	ASSNRVGEAF
TRBV7-9	ANSDSGNTIY
TRBV18	ASSPGGQGYEQY
TRBV6-5	ASRTGNNQPQH
TRBV29-1	SVVYLNTEAF
TRBV28	ASSLPYGYT
TRBV28	ASCSGGPIDEQY
TRBV4-3	ASSQAGSETQY
TRBV7-9	ASSRGVVEAF
TRBV7-2	ASRQSVLTGELF
TRBV7-6	ASSLVTGLAGGSNSDEQF
TRBV30	AWTSGSSYNEQF
TRBV19	ATRGTAYQPQH
TRBV7-9	ASSPPGQGKETQY
TRBV27	ASSTSGSPYNEQF
TRBV7-8	ASSSTVTSATNEKLF
TRBV5-6	ASSLDRGVNTEAF
TRBV2	ASNDGTGLTDTQY
TRBV19	ASSSGATGRETQY
TRBV30	AWSVPTPWQGARYEQY
TRBV5-1	ASSGTGGEKTEAF
TRBV7-2	ASSLRGGQGGNTEAF
TRBV11-3	ASSLGPSGSLSTDTQY
TRBV9	ASSVGLGLAGEVFEQY
TRBV27	ASSQRKETGYNTEAF
TRBV7-2	ASSFSSSSGTQY
TRBV5-1	ASSPEAGDTEAF
TRBV9	ASSVGMVGGQTTQY
TRBV5-1	ASSFLHQGANTEAF
TRBV9	ASSVELARDEQF
TRBV28	ASSVSNTEAF
TRBV28	ASRDGTGGWNEKLF
TRBV6-4	ASSESAGGL
TRBV2	ASTGTSSPLH
TRBV6-1	ASSDGVEMQPQH
TRBV4-1	ASSQVHGASRDTQY
TRBV28	ASRQGQTRGEKLF
TRBV4-1	ASSQDGTGGAGANVLT
TRBV7-8	ASSLALGERESEQF
TRBV6-1	ASSVAGTVSNQPQH
TRBV2	ASSPIPYRVRDF
TRBV6-1	ASQGFKVAQY
TRBV14	ASSQAGGLNTEAF
TRBV30	AWSVSVNQPQH
TRBV7-9	SSSLNSGYTDTQY
TRBV28	ASRPAGGGTQY
TRBV7-9	ASSSGLPTDTQY
TRBV7-9	SSSLALAGAINEKLF
TRBV28	ASSLDRDILGYRAQPQH
TRBV5-6	ASSSGSTQY
TRBV28	ASSLYSGGINYGYT
TRBV19	ASRNRGNTEAF